Following are 2 T cell receptor beta chains from one sample sequenced in a study of T cells in Graves' hyperthyroidism and ophthalmopathy. RNA transcripts yielded amplified TCR beta CDR3 regions. HTBI primers drove first-round RT-PCR of the TCR CDR3. MiXCR, applied by TCRdb to the multiplex PCR reads, yields one record per CDR3 protein. Of fewer than 450,000 distinct CDR3 sequences listed, about 18% are singletons. Sequencing was performed on blood. These receptors came from a woman under 40 with Graves' hyperthyroidism that later progressed to Graves' ophthalmopathy.

This clonotype was detected many times. This rearrangement joins TRBV29-1 to TRBJ2-5, with 14 nucleotides matching TRBD2. The CDR3 spans 15 residues. V trimming: 3 bases; J trimming: 4 bases; junction bases outside the gene matches: 4. From germline, CDR1 is SQVTM and CDR2 ANQGSEA. The CDR3: CSVDGLAGGRETQYF. As DNA, the CDR3 is TGCAGCGTTGACGGACTAGCGGGGGGCCGAGAGACCCAGTACTTC. Full variable domain (remainder filled in from reference TRBV29-1 and TRBJ2-5): SAVISQKPSRDICQRGTSLTIQCQVDSQVTMMFWYRQQPGQSLTLIATANQGSEATYESGFVIDKFPISRPNLTFSTLTVSNMSPEDSSIYLCSVDGLAGGRETQYFGPGTRLLVL.

Worth noting for this clonotype: One junction end disagrees with the germline gene, perhaps due to a read error. V gene TRBV30 combines with J gene TRBJ2-2; no definite D call. This CDR3 region has 14 residues. Germline-derived CDR1 and CDR2 are GTSNPN and SVGIG (reference sequence). The CDR3 region is CAWTSPPPTEELFF. CDR3 coding DNA: TGTGCCTGGACCTCACCCCCCCCTACCGAGGAGCTGTTTTTT.